The T cell receptor beta chain under discussion was sequenced for a study of T cells in severe cutaneous drug reactions (dated by TCRdb to about 2019). At the level of the whole study: Recruitment took place between the early 2010s and the late 2010s, drawing patients from Taiwan, Thailand and a European registry network. The study combined bulk TCR sequencing with single-cell sequencing, quantitative PCR validation, functional assays and transgenic mouse experiments. The culprit drug was assigned using the Naranjo algorithm and the ALDEN drug causality algorithm. Libraries used iRepertoire multiplex PCR; authors cited a comparison showing similar capture of abundant clonotypes across iRepertoire and 5' RACE methods with or without UMI. Blister fluids/cells, PBMC and other biological samples were taken from patients in the acute stage or the recovery stage. Only patients with a probable or definite SJS/TEN or DRESS diagnosis by RegiSCAR criteria were enrolled. What the research found in general, with its limitations: TRBV12-4 usage was strongly increased in CBZ-SJS/TEN patients, averaging roughly 30% in blister cells and about 4.9% in PBMC. A public TCRbeta CDR3 was found in all seven CBZ-SJS/TEN blister samples (mean roughly 15%) but was undetectable or scarce in tolerant-control and healthy-donor PBMC. Whether the public TCR generalizes to SJS/TEN caused by other drugs was noted by the authors as still needing further study.

Sequenced donors were patients with carbamazepine-induced Stevens-Johnson syndrome or toxic epidermal necrolysis (CBZ-SJS/TEN). Peripheral blood repertoires came from CBZ-SJS/TEN patients of Han Chinese (roughly 5) and European (roughly 6) origin. Patients with drug-induced severe cutaneous adverse reactions had T cell receptor repertoires profiled by next-generation sequencing to look for drug-specific clonotypes. RNA was isolated from either blister cells of skin lesions or peripheral blood mononuclear cells. For both bulk and single-cell sequencing, libraries were prepared with the iRepertoire multiplex PCR system and TCR subtype-specific primers. Multiplex PCR using primers aimed at the V, D and J gene regions produced the bulk TCR beta libraries. Roughly 95-550 ng of RNA per sample served as input for bulk TCR library preparation. Bulk TCR beta amplicons were sequenced on an Illumina MiSeq. Per the source publication's procedure: Sample misassignments and low-quality sequencing reads were removed through quality control steps. The amino acids lying between the V-gene Y[YFLI]C motif and the J-segment [FW]GXGT motif were defined as CDR3. The IMGT database served as the reference for assigning TRBV and TRBJ genes and CDR3 clonotypes. TRBV expression in each sample was normalized to the mean expression of the same gene in PBMC from fewer than 45 healthy donors. TCRdb reprocessed the sequencing reads and holds a single record per CDR3 protein sequence, with no DNA. TCRdb, not the authors, supplied the V and J calls. The sample's clone listing holds 4,000 or so distinct CDR3 sequences. Of the sample, 75% to 85% falls within the top ten clones.

Spanning cysteine to phenylalanine, the CDR3 consists of 13 amino acids. No nucleotide data were recorded. CDR1 and CDR2 are read off the germline V gene (reference sequence) as GTSNPN and SVGIG. This clonotype ranks as medium-sized (0.01 to 0.1%) by frequency alone, as no count is recorded. Its binding antigen is unknown. This clonotype was obtained from a human donor with Stevens-Johnson syndrome, a severe cutaneous drug reaction. Material for sequencing was PBMCs. The V and J segments used are TRBV30 and TRBJ2-1; TCRdb gives TRBD2 as the D gene, but with no DNA this cannot be confirmed. The CDR3 region has the sequence CAWSRLAGLEQFF.